The 30 T cell receptor beta chains in this list originate from one sample, sequenced in a study of cytomegalovirus exposure and HLA in healthy donors. The study ran its PCR with 60 Vbeta and 13 Jbeta primers. Some clones are missing from TCRdb's copy, which holds only in-frame ones; the method was immunoSEQ multiplex PCR. The sample carries 100,000 to 150,000 clones, roughly 80% recorded once. Sequenced sample: PBMCs. These receptors were taken from a woman aged 35 to 49 in good health and CMV-seropositive.

This clone has just a few counts. The chain uses TRBV5-1 and TRBJ1-6, with D perhaps matching TRBD1 (5 bases). With 1 base removed from V and 7 bases from J, the gap between germline ends came to 12 bases. The CDR3 has 15 residues. Germline V gene lookup returns CDR1 SGHRS and CDR2 YFSETQ. CDR3 loop: CASSLSAGSNSPLHF. The CDR3 coding sequence is TGCGCCAGCAGCTTGAGCGCAGGGTCGAATTCACCCCTCCACTTT.

V is TRBV15 and J is TRBJ2-7, with TRBD1 identical over 8 bases. CDR3 size: 15 residues. V was clipped by 0 bases and J by 4 bases; unmatched bases: 5. The germline CDR1 and CDR2 sequences are LNHNV and YYDKDF (reference sequence). The DNA for the CDR3 is TGTGCCACCAGCAGAGAGGGAGGACAGGGTTACGAGCAGTACTTC. This sequence encodes CATSREGGQGYEQYF.

The chain joins TRBV5-4 to TRBJ1-1, with D perhaps TRBD1 (6 bases). Germline V gene sequence: CDR1 SGHNT, CDR2 YYREEE (reference sequence). The CDR3 has 14 amino acids. The V end lost 4 bases, the J end lost 6 bases, and 16 bases lay between the germline ends. Here the CDR3 DNA reads TGTGCCAGCAGCACCAAACAGGGTATGCCTGAAGCTTTCTTT. As protein: CASSTKQGMPEAFF.

This clone was recorded a few times. This chain joins TRBV9 and TRBJ2-7, with TRBD2 identical over 8 bases. J gave up 3 bases and V 3 bases, and 8 bases lay outside the gene matches. Per the germline V gene, CDR1 is SGDLS and CDR2 is YYNGEE. This CDR3 spans 15 amino acids. The CDR3 reads CASSGGTRSHYEQYF. The CDR3 DNA sequence: TGTGCCAGCAGCGGAGGGACTAGATCTCACTACGAGCAGTACTTC.

The chain carries TRBV29-1 and TRBJ2-5; the match to TRBD1 covers 7 bases. Near its end, the DNA agrees better with TRBJ2-7, so the J call may be wrong. CDR3 length: 12 amino acids. CDR1 is SQVTM and CDR2 is ANQGSEA in the germline V gene. This CDR3 is CSARDRLYEQYF. The CDR3 DNA follows: TGCAGCGCCCGGGACAGACTCTACGAGCAGTACTTC.

The rearrangement uses TRBV30 and TRBJ1-5; possibly TRBD1 for D (6 bases). Germline lookup yields CDR1 GTSNPN and CDR2 SVGIG (reference sequence). V lost 8 bases and J lost 2, with 16 bases in between. This CDR3 region has 14 residues. Here the CDR3 reads CATGRGPRNQPQHF. The DNA for the CDR3 is TGTGCCACAGGCAGGGGACCCCGCAATCAGCCCCAGCATTTT.

The chain recombines TRBV4-2 with TRBJ2-1; 8 nucleotides agree with TRBD2. The CDR3 length is 17 residues. With 0 bases clipped from V and 7 bases from J, the junction kept 11 bases outside the gene matches. Germline CDR1 reads LGHNA; CDR2 reads YNFKEQ. In DNA, the CDR3 is TGTGCCAGCAGCCAAGATGTCTCCGGGAGGGCCGGGAATGAGCAGTTCTTC. Its protein is CASSQDVSGRAGNEQFF.

V and J are TRBV7-9 and TRBJ2-5; TRBD1 matches at 8 bases. Germline V gene sequence: CDR1 SEHNR, CDR2 FQNEAQ (reference sequence). This CDR3 spans 14 amino acids. Trimming at V came to 3 bases and at J to 2 bases, leaving 2 bases not matched to a gene. CDR3 sequence reads: CASSFWTGQETQYF. The CDR3 DNA reads TGTGCCAGCAGCTTTTGGACAGGGCAAGAGACCCAGTACTTC. The variable domain in full, completed from reference TRBV7-9 and TRBJ2-5, reads DTGVSQNPRHKITKRGQNVTFRCDPISEHNRLYWYRQTLGQGPEFLTYFQNEAQLEKSRLLSDRFSAERPKGSFSTLEIQRTEQGDSAMYLCASSFWTGQETQYFGPGTRLLVL.

This chain links TRBV2 with TRBJ2-5, with 7 nucleotides matching TRBD1. CDR1 and CDR2 (germline): SNHLY, FYNNEI. The V segment lost 5 bases and the J segment 1 base; nucleotides outside the gene matches: 4. There are 14 residues in the CDR3. The CDR3 loop reads CASSPTGVQETQYF. CDR3 DNA: TGTGCCAGCAGTCCAACAGGGGTCCAAGAGACCCAGTACTTC.

With regard to this clone: Germline is not matched at one junction end, which may reflect a read error. The chain combines TRBV20-1 with TRBJ1-3; no reliable D call. Germline V CDR1 and CDR2: DFQATT, SNEGSKA (reference sequence). The CDR3 covers 11 residues. The CDR3 protein is CSARLGSRTAF. Written as DNA, the CDR3 is TGCAGTGCTAGACTAGGGAGCAGGACTGCTTTT.

The chain couples TRBV5-1 to TRBJ2-2; D perhaps matches TRBD1 (5 bases). V shed 4 bases and J shed 5 bases, with 9 bases lying between them. The CDR3 has 13 residues. Germline loops: CDR1 SGHRS, CDR2 YFSETQ. CDR3 residues: CASSKGETGELFF. DNA of the CDR3: TGCGCCAGCAGCAAAGGGGAAACCGGGGAGCTGTTTTTT.

There are a few counts of this clone. The chain is built from TRBV2 and TRBJ2-3, with D possibly TRBD1 on 6 matching bases. Trimming removed 4 bases at V and 2 bases at J, with 10 bases between. The CDR3 contains 14 residues. Germline CDR1 and CDR2: SNHLY and FYNNEI. As DNA, the CDR3 is TGTGCCAGCAGTGTGAGGGGGTTCACAGATACGCAGTATTTT. Protein product: CASSVRGFTDTQYF.

The V call is TRBV6-1, the J call TRBJ2-5; no clear D. The J call may be wrong; the DNA end is better matched by TRBJ2-7. Germline CDR1 is MNHNS and CDR2 is SASEGT. This CDR3 is 13 amino acids long. The chain's CDR3 is CASSEASSYEQYF. Written as DNA, the CDR3 is TGTGCCAGCAGTGAAGCTTCTTCCTACGAGCAGTACTTC.

The chain has TRBV4-1 and TRBJ1-2, with 9 nucleotides matching TRBD1. The CDR3 extends over 16 amino acids. From germline, CDR1 is MGHRA and CDR2 YSYEKL. J was trimmed by 5 bases and V by 5 bases; bases with no gene match: 12. The CDR3 DNA follows: TGCGCCAGCAGCAAAACTCGGGACAGGGATAGGTATGGCTACACCTTC. Translated, it gives CASSKTRDRDRYGYTF.

The chain has TRBV4-2 and TRBJ1-5; no definite D call. CDR3 size: 15 residues. Germline assignment: CDR1 LGHNA and CDR2 YNFKEQ. Between the trimmed V and J ends, which lost 6 bases and 0 bases, there was a span of 12 bases. The CDR3 sequence: CASSLEGASNQPQHF. CDR3 bases: TGTGCCAGCAGTCTCGAGGGCGCTAGCAATCAGCCCCAGCATTTT.

This chain connects TRBV25-1 to TRBJ2-5, with TRBD2 as a possible D gene (6 bases). Trimming removed 5 bases from V and 4 bases from J, with 14 bases in between. Germline V gives CDR1 MGHDK, CDR2 SYGVNS. The CDR3 length is 14 residues. The CDR3 nucleotides read TGTGCCAGCAGTCCACCCGGCGGGACAGAGACCCAGTACTTC. It codes for CASSPPGGTETQYF.

V gene TRBV27 combines with J gene TRBJ2-1; perhaps TRBD2 as D (6 bases). Per the germline V gene, CDR1 is MNHEY and CDR2 is SMNVEV (reference sequence). Deletions cut 8 bases from V and 0 bases from J, with 14 bases between. CDR3 length: 15 amino acids. The CDR3 sequence: CASGRTGGSYNEQFF. CDR3 DNA sequence: TGTGCCAGCGGGAGGACTGGAGGCTCCTACAATGAGCAGTTCTTC.

The chain couples TRBV6-1 to TRBJ1-2, with 7 nucleotides matching TRBD1. In germline, CDR1 is MNHNS, CDR2 SASEGT. This CDR3 spans 13 amino acids. J gave up 2 bases and V 9 bases, and 6 bases lay outside the gene matches. CDR3 coding DNA: TGTGCCAGTTCCGGGACAGCGAACTATGGCTACACCTTC. It yields the protein CASSGTANYGYTF.

The chain has TRBV4-3 and TRBJ2-7; D is perhaps TRBD2 (6 bases). V lost 3 bases and J lost 2, with 11 bases in between. The CDR3 has 14 amino acids. The germline CDR1 and CDR2 sequences are LGHNA and YSLEER. This CDR3 is CASSQDYRAYEQYF. CDR3 sequence (DNA): TGCGCCAGCAGCCAGGACTATCGTGCCTACGAGCAGTACTTC.

V gene TRBV4-3 combines with J gene TRBJ2-2; 10 nucleotides match TRBD2. The V segment lost 0 bases and the J segment 7 bases; nucleotides outside the gene matches: 5. This CDR3 spans 16 amino acids. In germline, CDR1 is LGHNA, CDR2 YSLEER. The CDR3 DNA reads as TGCGCCAGCAGCCAAGACGGGACTAGCGTTGGCGGGGAGCTGTTTTTT. Translation gives CASSQDGTSVGGELFF.

CDR3 in DNA: TGTGCCATCAGCTCCGGGACAGTCAACACTGAAGCTTTCTTT. Translation gives CAISSGTVNTEAFF. V and J are TRBV10-3 and TRBJ1-1, with 7 bases that match TRBD1. CDR3 size: 14 residues. Losses at the gene ends were 6 bases for V and 2 bases for J; bases not matched to a gene: 6. Germline CDR1 is ENHRY and CDR2 is SYGVKD.

This clone was seen once. This sequence joins TRBV30 and TRBJ1-5; D gene unclear. The V and J ends lost 0 bases and 0 bases respectively, with 3 bases between them. Germline CDR1 reads GTSNPN; CDR2 reads SVGIG (reference sequence). The CDR3 is made up of 13 amino acids. CDR3 sequence (DNA): TGTGCCTGGAGTGTACATAGCAATCAGCCCCAGCATTTT. Its translation is CAWSVHSNQPQHF.

This chain joins TRBV7-9 and TRBJ1-6; 8 nucleotides align to TRBD1. Germline CDR1 and CDR2: SEHNR and FQNEAQ (reference sequence). Unmatched junction bases numbered 6, after V lost 7 bases and J lost 7 bases. The CDR3 has 14 residues. CDR3 coding DNA: TGTGCCAGCAACCTACAGGGGGTCAATTCACCCCTCCACTTT. It specifies CASNLQGVNSPLHF.

This chain joins TRBV29-1 and TRBJ1-2; TRBD1 aligns across 11 bases. Germline CDR1 SQVTM, CDR2 ANQGSEA. Trimming at V came to 7 bases and at J to 5 bases, leaving 9 bases not matched to a gene. There are 14 residues in the CDR3. The CDR3 loop reads CSDLRTGGGYGYTF. The CDR3 DNA follows: TGCAGCGACCTTCGGACAGGGGGCGGGTATGGCTACACCTTC.

The table lists this clone with a count of one. This chain connects TRBV29-1 to TRBJ2-5, with a possible D match to TRBD2 (5 bases). Germline V gives CDR1 SQVTM, CDR2 ANQGSEA. Trimming removed 4 bases from V and 2 bases from J, with 14 bases in between. The CDR3 runs to 14 residues. This chain's CDR3 is CSVGQRIKQETQYF. CDR3 nucleotides: TGCAGCGTTGGGCAGCGGATAAAACAAGAGACCCAGTACTTC. The full variable domain, with the rest looked up from reference TRBV29-1 and TRBJ2-5, is SAVISQKPSRDICQRGTSLTIQCQVDSQVTMMFWYRQQPGQSLTLIATANQGSEATYESGFVIDKFPISRPNLTFSTLTVSNMSPEDSSIYLCSVGQRIKQETQYFGPGTRLLVL.

A word on this clone: This same CDR3 is encoded by further DNA sequences in the sample. The V and J genes are TRBV4-2 and TRBJ2-5; tentatively, D is TRBD2 (7 bases). The CDR3 runs to 15 residues. Trimming pared 0 bases from V and 2 bases from J, leaving 10 bases between. From germline, CDR1 is LGHNA and CDR2 YNFKEQ. DNA for the CDR3: TGTGCCAGCAGCCAAGAAGGGGGGGCTCAAGAGACCCAGTACTTC. Translation gives CASSQEGGAQETQYF.

The V and J genes are TRBV19 and TRBJ2-4; TRBD1 agrees at 7 bases. The CDR3 runs to 15 residues. The V gene end was trimmed by 2 bases and the J gene end by 2 bases; junction bases not matched to a gene: 3. Germline V gene sequence: CDR1 LNHDA, CDR2 SQIVND (reference sequence). CDR3: CASSIRGPPKNIQYF. Here the CDR3 DNA reads TGTGCCAGTAGTATAAGGGGGCCTCCCAAAAACATTCAGTACTTC.

V gene TRBV7-6 combines with J gene TRBJ1-5; D not certain. V was cut by 3 bases and J by 2 bases, with 8 bases left in between. The CDR3 spans 14 residues. The germline V gene encodes CDR1 SGHVS and CDR2 FNYEAQ. The CDR3 loop is CASSFSGGNQPQHF. The CDR3 DNA follows: TGTGCCAGCAGCTTTAGCGGAGGCAATCAGCCCCAGCATTTT.

This chain joins TRBV19 and TRBJ1-5, with 7 bases lining up with TRBD1. The CDR3 runs to 14 residues. Germline-derived CDR1 and CDR2 are LNHDA and SQIVND (reference sequence). J gave up 1 base and V 6 bases, and 3 bases lay outside the gene matches. The DNA for the CDR3 is TGTGCCAGTAGGGAACAGGGGAGCAATCAGCCCCAGCATTTT. Translating gives CASREQGSNQPQHF. Full variable domain (rest looked up from reference TRBV19 and TRBJ1-5): DGGITQSPKYLFRKEGQNVTLSCEQNLNHDAMYWYRQDPGQGLRLIYYSQIVNDFQKGDIAEGYSVSREKKESFPLTVTSAQKNPTAFYLCASREQGSNQPQHFGDGTRLSIL.

The rearrangement links TRBV5-4 to TRBJ2-7, with TRBD2 identical over 9 bases. The CDR3 length is 16 residues. V trimming: 0 bases; J trimming: 2 bases; junction bases outside the gene matches: 6. CDR1 is SGHNT, CDR2 YYREEE, per germline (reference sequence). The CDR3, as DNA: TGTGCCAGCAGCTTGGGAGGGGTAGCGGGAGCCTACGAGCAGTACTTC. Translated, it gives CASSLGGVAGAYEQYF.